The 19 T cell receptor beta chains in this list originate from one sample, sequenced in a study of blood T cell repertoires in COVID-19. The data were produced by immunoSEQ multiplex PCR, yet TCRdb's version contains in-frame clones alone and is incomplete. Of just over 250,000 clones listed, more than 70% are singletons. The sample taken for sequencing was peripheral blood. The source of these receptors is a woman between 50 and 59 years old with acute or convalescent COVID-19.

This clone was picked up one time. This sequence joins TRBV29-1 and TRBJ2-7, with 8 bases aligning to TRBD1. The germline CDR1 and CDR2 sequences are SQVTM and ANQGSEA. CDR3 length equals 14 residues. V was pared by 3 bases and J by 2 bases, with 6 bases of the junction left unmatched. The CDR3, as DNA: TGCAGCGTTGACGCGGGGACAGGAGCCTACGAGCAGTACTTC. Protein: CSVDAGTGAYEQYF.

The CDR3 DNA is TGTGCCACCTCAGCGGGAGGGAGGAATGAGCAGTTCTTC. Translation gives CATSAGGRNEQFF. The V call is TRBV27, the J call TRBJ2-1; TRBD2 matches 10 bases. CDR1 is MNHEY, CDR2 SMNVEV, per germline (reference sequence). This CDR3 region has 13 residues. Trimming cost V 10 bases and J 7 bases; bases outside gene matches: 7.

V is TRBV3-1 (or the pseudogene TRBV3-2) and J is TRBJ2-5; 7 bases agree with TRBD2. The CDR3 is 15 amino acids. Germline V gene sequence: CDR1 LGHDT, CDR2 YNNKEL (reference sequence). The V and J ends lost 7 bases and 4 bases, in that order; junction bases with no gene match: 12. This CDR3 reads CASKTGGLRIETQYF. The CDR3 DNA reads TGTGCCAGCAAGACGGGGGGACTACGTATAGAGACCCAGTACTTC.

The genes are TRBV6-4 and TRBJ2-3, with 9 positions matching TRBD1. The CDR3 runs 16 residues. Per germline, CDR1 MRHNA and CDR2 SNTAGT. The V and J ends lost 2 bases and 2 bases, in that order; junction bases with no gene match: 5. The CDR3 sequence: CASSDKTGGHTDTQYF. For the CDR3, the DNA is TGTGCCAGCAGTGACAAGACAGGGGGGCACACAGATACGCAGTATTTT.

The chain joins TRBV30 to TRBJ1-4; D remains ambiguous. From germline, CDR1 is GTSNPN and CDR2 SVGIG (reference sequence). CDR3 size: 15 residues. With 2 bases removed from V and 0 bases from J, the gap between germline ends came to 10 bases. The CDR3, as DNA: TGTGCCTGGAGTCTGAGCGGGGCAACTAATGAAAAACTGTTTTTT. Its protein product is CAWSLSGATNEKLFF.

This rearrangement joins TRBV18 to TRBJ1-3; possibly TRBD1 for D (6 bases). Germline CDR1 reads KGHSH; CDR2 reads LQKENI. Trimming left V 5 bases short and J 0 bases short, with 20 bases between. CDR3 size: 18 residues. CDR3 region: CASSRMTGAVLSGNTIYF. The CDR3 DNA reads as TGTGCCAGCTCAAGGATGACAGGCGCCGTACTCTCTGGAAACACCATATATTTT.

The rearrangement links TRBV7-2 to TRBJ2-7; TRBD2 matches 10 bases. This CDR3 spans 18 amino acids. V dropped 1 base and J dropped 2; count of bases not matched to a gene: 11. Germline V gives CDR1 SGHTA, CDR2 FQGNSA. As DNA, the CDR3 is TGTGCCAGCAGCTTAGTATCCCTAGCGGGAGCACTCACCTACGAGCAGTACTTC. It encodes CASSLVSLAGALTYEQYF. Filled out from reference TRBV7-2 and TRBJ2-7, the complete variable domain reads GAGVSQSPSNKVTEKGKDVELRCDPISGHTALYWYRQSLGQGLEFLIYFQGNSAPDKSGLPSDRFSAERTGGSVSTLTIQRTQQEDSAVYLCASSLVSLAGALTYEQYFGPGTRLTVT.

The CDR3: CASSPRTSGTGELFF. The DNA for the CDR3 is TGTGCCAGCAGCCCTCGGACTAGCGGCACCGGGGAGCTGTTTTTT. The chain uses TRBV7-3 and TRBJ2-2; the match to TRBD2 covers 10 bases. This CDR3 is 15 amino acids long. V lost 5 bases to trimming and J lost 4 bases; unmatched junction nucleotides: 4. Per the germline V gene, CDR1 is SGHTA and CDR2 is FQGTGA.

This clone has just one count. CDR3 sequence (DNA): TGCAGTGCTAGTGGGAGCCTCGGCAATCAGCCCCAGCATTTT. This encodes CSASGSLGNQPQHF. This sequence joins TRBV20-1 and TRBJ1-5; D gene unclear. Germline V gene sequence: CDR1 DFQATT, CDR2 SNEGSKA (reference sequence). The germline V and J ends were trimmed by 3 bases and 2 bases, with 11 bases remaining between them. CDR3 size: 14 residues.

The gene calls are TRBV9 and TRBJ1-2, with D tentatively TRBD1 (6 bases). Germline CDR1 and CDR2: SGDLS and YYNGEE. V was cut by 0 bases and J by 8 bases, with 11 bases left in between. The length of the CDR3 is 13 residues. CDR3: CASSVVGGWGYTF. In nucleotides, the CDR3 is TGTGCCAGCAGCGTAGTAGGGGGTTGGGGCTACACCTTC.

The CDR3 DNA is TGTGCCATCAGTCCCAACCCCTCCCGGGGAAAGGACTATGGCTACACCTTC. Translated, it gives CAISPNPSRGKDYGYTF. The rearrangement joins TRBV10-3 to TRBJ1-2; no definite D call. Looked up from germline, CDR1 is ENHRY and CDR2 is SYGVKD. The CDR3 is 17 residues long. Deletions cut 5 bases from V and 3 bases from J, with 22 bases between.

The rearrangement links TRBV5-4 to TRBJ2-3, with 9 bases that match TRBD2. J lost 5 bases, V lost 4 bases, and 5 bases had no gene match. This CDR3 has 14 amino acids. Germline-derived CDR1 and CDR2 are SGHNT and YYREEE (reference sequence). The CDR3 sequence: CASSRTSEKDTQYF. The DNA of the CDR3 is TGTGCCAGCAGCCGGACTAGCGAGAAAGATACGCAGTATTTT.

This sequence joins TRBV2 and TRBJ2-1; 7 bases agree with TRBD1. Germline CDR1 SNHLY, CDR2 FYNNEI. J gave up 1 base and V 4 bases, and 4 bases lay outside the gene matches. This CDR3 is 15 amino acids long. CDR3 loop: CASSAYRGSYNEQFF. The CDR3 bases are TGTGCCAGCAGTGCATACAGGGGTTCCTACAATGAGCAGTTCTTC.

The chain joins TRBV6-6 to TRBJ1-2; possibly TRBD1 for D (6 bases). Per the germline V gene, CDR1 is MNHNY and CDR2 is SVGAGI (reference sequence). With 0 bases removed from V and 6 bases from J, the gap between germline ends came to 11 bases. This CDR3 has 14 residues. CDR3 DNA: TGTGCCAGCAGTTACTCTGTACAGGGAAATGGCTACACCTTC. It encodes CASSYSVQGNGYTF.

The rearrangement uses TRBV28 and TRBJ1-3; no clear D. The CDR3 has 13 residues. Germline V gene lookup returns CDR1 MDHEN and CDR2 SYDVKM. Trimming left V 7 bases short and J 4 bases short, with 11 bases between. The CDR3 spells CASNTNSGNTIYF. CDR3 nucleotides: TGTGCCAGCAATACTAATAGCGGAAACACCATATATTTT.

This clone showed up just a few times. The CDR3 nucleotides are TGTGCCAGCAGTTACTTCGGGGACACCGGGGAGCTGTTTTTT. Encoded protein: CASSYFGDTGELFF. The rearrangement joins TRBV6-6 to TRBJ2-2; a possible D gene is TRBD2 (5 bases). This CDR3 region has 14 residues. The germline CDR1 and CDR2 sequences are MNHNY and SVGAGI (reference sequence). V lost 1 base to trimming and J lost 3 bases, with 6 bases between them.

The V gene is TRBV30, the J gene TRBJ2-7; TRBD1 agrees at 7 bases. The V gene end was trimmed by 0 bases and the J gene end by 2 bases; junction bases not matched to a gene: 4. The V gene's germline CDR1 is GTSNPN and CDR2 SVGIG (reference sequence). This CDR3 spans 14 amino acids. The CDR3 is CAWSVRGRTYEQYF. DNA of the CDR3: TGTGCCTGGAGTGTGAGGGGGCGTACCTACGAGCAGTACTTC.

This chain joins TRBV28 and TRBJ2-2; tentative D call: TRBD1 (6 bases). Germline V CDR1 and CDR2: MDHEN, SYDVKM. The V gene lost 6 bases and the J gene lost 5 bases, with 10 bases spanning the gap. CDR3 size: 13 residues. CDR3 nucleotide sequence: TGTGCCAGCAGACTTACAGGGACCGGGGAGCTGTTTTTT. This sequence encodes CASRLTGTGELFF.

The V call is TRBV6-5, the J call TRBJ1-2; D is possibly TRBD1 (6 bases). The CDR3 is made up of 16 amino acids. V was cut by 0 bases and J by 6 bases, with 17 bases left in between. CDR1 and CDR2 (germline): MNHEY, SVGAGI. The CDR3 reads CASSYSNPGRDNGYTF. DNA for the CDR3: TGTGCCAGCAGTTACTCGAATCCAGGGAGGGACAATGGCTACACCTTC.